This T cell receptor beta chain was found in a study of CD8+ T cells in alopecia areata. Isolated RNA was reverse transcribed into cDNA used as the sequencing template. Repertoires were generated with immunoSEQ multiplex PCR, while TCRdb's copy carries only in-frame clones and drops some. The sample includes approximately 65,000 clones, 46% of them seen just once. Treatment of the sample: oral pan-JAK inhibitor, 5-10 mg twice daily. CDR1 is MDHEN and CDR2 is SYDVKM in the germline V gene. Trimming removed 2 bases from V and 7 bases from J, with 18 bases in between. The CDR3 covers 15 residues. The chain joins TRBV28 to TRBJ2-7; weak D call: TRBD2 (5 bases). This sequence originates from a human donor with alopecia areata. The sequencing here drew on CD8+ T cells sorted from blood, taken around week 37, from a patient treated with tofacitinib. The CDR3 here is CASSLGQRGLTEQYF. In nucleotides, the CDR3 is TGTGCCAGCAGTTTAGGGCAACGGGGATTGACGGAGCAGTACTTC.